This is a list of T cell receptor beta chains from one sample in a study of blood T cell repertoires in COVID-19. The method was immunoSEQ multiplex PCR; TCRdb's version includes in-frame clones alone and lacks a portion of them. The top ten hold roughly 0.26% of the sample, which has about 670,000 clones, around 89% seen once. The sequenced material came from peripheral blood. These TCRs come from a woman between 18 and 30 years old with acute or convalescent COVID-19. Both conserved end residues are part of each CDR3. The order of the fields is J gene, D gene, V gene, clone size, CDR3 DNA, CDR3 protein. The D gene is left open where the match is weak. Only some rows state a clone size, as once, few, many or a class for expanded clones.

j_gene: TRBJ1-4; d_gene: TRBD1; v_gene: TRBV5-4; abundance: NA; CDR3nt: TGTGCCAGCAGCCTCGAACAGGGGGCGGGTGAAAAACTGTTTTTT; CDR3aa: CASSLEQGAGEKLFF
j_gene: TRBJ1-1; d_gene: NA; v_gene: TRBV10-3; abundance: NA; CDR3nt: TGTGCCATCAGTCGGGGCTCGGGGGGCACTGAAGCTTTCTTT; CDR3aa: CAISRGSGGTEAFF
j_gene: TRBJ2-5; d_gene: TRBD2; v_gene: TRBV3-1/TRBV3-2; abundance: NA; CDR3nt: TGTGCCAGCAGCCAAGACAAAGGGAGGGAAGAGACCCAGTACTTC; CDR3aa: CASSQDKGREETQYF
j_gene: TRBJ2-5; d_gene: NA; v_gene: TRBV7-9; abundance: NA; CDR3nt: TGTGCCAGCAGCTTAGCCGTGTGGGGCAGTCAAGAGACCCAGTACTTC; CDR3aa: CASSLAVWGSQETQYF
j_gene: TRBJ1-1; d_gene: NA; v_gene: TRBV2; abundance: NA; CDR3nt: TGTGCCAGCAGTGGCGGGGGAGGAGCTTTCTTT; CDR3aa: CASSGGGGAFF
j_gene: TRBJ1-2; d_gene: TRBD1; v_gene: TRBV3-1/TRBV3-2; abundance: NA; CDR3nt: TGTGCCAGCAGCCACCGACAGGGTTTAAACTATGGCTACACCTTC; CDR3aa: CASSHRQGLNYGYTF
j_gene: TRBJ2-1; d_gene: NA; v_gene: TRBV7-8; abundance: NA; CDR3nt: TGTGCCAGCAGCTTCCCCGGGGAGCGAGACTACAATGAGCAGTTCTTC; CDR3aa: CASSFPGERDYNEQFF
j_gene: TRBJ2-1; d_gene: NA; v_gene: TRBV7-2; abundance: NA; CDR3nt: TGTGCCAGCAGCCCCTCGTTATACAATGAGCAGTTCTTC; CDR3aa: CASSPSLYNEQFF
j_gene: TRBJ2-1; d_gene: TRBD2; v_gene: TRBV18; abundance: NA; CDR3nt: TGTGCCAGCTCACAAGTACTCGGGCGAGCGGGGGGGCGAAATGAGCAGTTCTTC; CDR3aa: CASSQVLGRAGGRNEQFF
j_gene: TRBJ1-1; d_gene: NA; v_gene: TRBV7-9; abundance: NA; CDR3nt: TGTGCCAGCAGCTTAGTTCTGGGGGCGGGCACTGAAGCTTTCTTT; CDR3aa: CASSLVLGAGTEAFF
j_gene: TRBJ2-2; d_gene: TRBD2; v_gene: TRBV5-4; abundance: NA; CDR3nt: TGTGCCAGCCACGGACCGGGGGGGGCGGAATTGGACACCGGGGAGCTGTTTTTT; CDR3aa: CASHGPGGAELDTGELFF
j_gene: TRBJ2-3; d_gene: TRBD1; v_gene: TRBV5-4; abundance: NA; CDR3nt: TGTGCCAGCAGCTTGACCGGGACAGGGGGGACAGATACGCAGTATTTT; CDR3aa: CASSLTGTGGTDTQYF
j_gene: TRBJ1-6; d_gene: NA; v_gene: TRBV2; abundance: NA; CDR3nt: TGTGCCAGCAGTGTAACGGGGAATTCTGACTATAATTCACCCCTCCACTTT; CDR3aa: CASSVTGNSDYNSPLHF
j_gene: TRBJ1-2; d_gene: TRBD1; v_gene: TRBV18; abundance: NA; CDR3nt: TGTGCCAGCTCTTTTCGGTCAGGGCAGGGGGCCGGCTACACCTTC; CDR3aa: CASSFRSGQGAGYTF
j_gene: TRBJ2-2; d_gene: TRBD2; v_gene: TRBV15; abundance: NA; CDR3nt: TGTGCCACCAGCAAAAGCGGGGATTCCGGGGAGCTGTTTTTT; CDR3aa: CATSKSGDSGELFF
j_gene: TRBJ1-1; d_gene: NA; v_gene: TRBV7-2; abundance: NA; CDR3nt: TGTGCCAGCAGCTTACCTCTACAGGGAATCATAGCTTTCTTT; CDR3aa: CASSLPLQGIIAFF
j_gene: TRBJ2-1; d_gene: TRBD2; v_gene: TRBV4-3; abundance: NA; CDR3nt: TGCGCCAGCAGCCCTGGACTAGCGGGGGGGCCGGGGGCCTACAATGAGCAGTTCTTC; CDR3aa: CASSPGLAGGPGAYNEQFF
j_gene: TRBJ1-4; d_gene: NA; v_gene: TRBV4-2; abundance: NA; CDR3nt: TGTGCCAGCAGCCCCCCGGGACGGGAGGAAAAACTGTTTTTT; CDR3aa: CASSPPGREEKLFF
j_gene: TRBJ1-6; d_gene: NA; v_gene: TRBV5-6; abundance: NA; CDR3nt: TGTGCCAGCAGGGCGACTGCTAATTCACCCCTCCACTTT; CDR3aa: CASRATANSPLHF
j_gene: TRBJ1-2; d_gene: NA; v_gene: TRBV19; abundance: NA; CDR3nt: TGTGCCAGTAGTAGACCCGGGAGCCAGATTAACTATGGCTACACCTTC; CDR3aa: CASSRPGSQINYGYTF
j_gene: TRBJ1-2; d_gene: NA; v_gene: TRBV28; abundance: NA; CDR3nt: TGTGCCAGCAGTTTCGGGACTCATTATGGCTACACCTTC; CDR3aa: CASSFGTHYGYTF
j_gene: TRBJ2-7; d_gene: NA; v_gene: TRBV29-1; abundance: once; CDR3nt: TGCAGCGCTGCCGGTGTCTTGAGTTACGAGCAGTACTTC; CDR3aa: CSAAGVLSYEQYF
j_gene: TRBJ1-2; d_gene: NA; v_gene: TRBV13; abundance: NA; CDR3nt: TGTGCCAGCAGCTTAGCCCTTATGTATGGCTACACCTTC; CDR3aa: CASSLALMYGYTF
j_gene: TRBJ2-3; d_gene: TRBD2; v_gene: TRBV4-3; abundance: NA; CDR3nt: TGCGCCAGCAGCCAAGAAGAGCGGGGGACAACAGATACGCAGTATTTT; CDR3aa: CASSQEERGTTDTQYF
j_gene: TRBJ2-7; d_gene: TRBD1; v_gene: TRBV5-1; abundance: NA; CDR3nt: TGCGCCAGCAGCCCAAGGGACAGCTACTACGAGCAGTACTTC; CDR3aa: CASSPRDSYYEQYF
j_gene: TRBJ1-3; d_gene: NA; v_gene: TRBV14; abundance: NA; CDR3nt: TGTGCCAGCAGCCCCCACAGGGAAAACACCATATATTTT; CDR3aa: CASSPHRENTIYF
j_gene: TRBJ2-1; d_gene: TRBD2; v_gene: TRBV27; abundance: NA; CDR3nt: TGTGCCAGCAGCTCCCGGCTAGCGGGGGTTTCCATCTCCTACAATGAGCAGTTCTTC; CDR3aa: CASSSRLAGVSISYNEQFF
j_gene: TRBJ1-5; d_gene: TRBD1; v_gene: TRBV3-1/TRBV3-2; abundance: NA; CDR3nt: TGTGCCAGCAGCCAAGGTGGGGACAGGGCCTATAGCAATCAGCCCCAGCATTTT; CDR3aa: CASSQGGDRAYSNQPQHF
j_gene: TRBJ1-1; d_gene: NA; v_gene: TRBV5-1; abundance: few; CDR3nt: TGCGCCAGCAGCTTGGGGGTCAGGATGAACACTGAAGCTTTCTTT; CDR3aa: CASSLGVRMNTEAFF
j_gene: TRBJ2-7; d_gene: NA; v_gene: TRBV28; abundance: NA; CDR3nt: TGTGCCGGTGCCGAACAGGGAAGCTCCTACGAGCAGTACTTC; CDR3aa: CAGAEQGSSYEQYF
j_gene: TRBJ2-7; d_gene: TRBD2; v_gene: TRBV3-1/TRBV3-2; abundance: once; CDR3nt: TGTGCCAGCAGCCATGATCGGGGGGGCGAGCAGTACTTC; CDR3aa: CASSHDRGGEQYF
j_gene: TRBJ2-5; d_gene: NA; v_gene: TRBV5-1; abundance: NA; CDR3nt: TGCGCCAGCAGCTTATATGTCCAAGAGACCCAGTACTTC; CDR3aa: CASSLYVQETQYF
j_gene: TRBJ2-7; d_gene: TRBD2; v_gene: TRBV2; abundance: once; CDR3nt: TGTGCCAGCAGTGGCCGGACTAGGGACGAGCAGTACTTC; CDR3aa: CASSGRTRDEQYF
j_gene: TRBJ1-2; d_gene: NA; v_gene: TRBV12-3/TRBV12-4; abundance: NA; CDR3nt: TGTGCCAGCAGTCTCGCAGACTATGGCTACACCTTC; CDR3aa: CASSLADYGYTF
j_gene: TRBJ2-7; d_gene: TRBD1; v_gene: TRBV6-2/TRBV6-3; abundance: NA; CDR3nt: TGTGCCAGCAGTGACAGGGGGCTTGTCTACGAGCAGTACTTC; CDR3aa: CASSDRGLVYEQYF
j_gene: TRBJ2-2; d_gene: NA; v_gene: TRBV5-1; abundance: NA; CDR3nt: TGCGCCAGCAGCTTGGGCGCTTGGACCGGGGAGCTGTTTTTT; CDR3aa: CASSLGAWTGELFF
j_gene: TRBJ1-2; d_gene: TRBD1; v_gene: TRBV3-1/TRBV3-2; abundance: NA; CDR3nt: TGTGCCAGCAGCCAACGTGGACAGGGGGGCTGTGGCTACACCTTC; CDR3aa: CASSQRGQGGCGYTF
j_gene: TRBJ1-1; d_gene: NA; v_gene: TRBV7-9; abundance: once; CDR3nt: TGTGCCAGCAGCTTAGCTGGGGCAGGAACGAACACTGAAGCTTTCTTT; CDR3aa: CASSLAGAGTNTEAFF
j_gene: TRBJ1-1; d_gene: TRBD1; v_gene: TRBV19; abundance: NA; CDR3nt: TGTGCCAGTAGTCCCGACAGGGGGATATGGGGTACCACTGAAGCTTTCTTT; CDR3aa: CASSPDRGIWGTTEAFF
j_gene: TRBJ1-2; d_gene: NA; v_gene: TRBV18; abundance: NA; CDR3nt: TGTGCCAGCTCCCCCGGAGGGGAGGCCTATGGCTACACCTTC; CDR3aa: CASSPGGEAYGYTF
j_gene: TRBJ2-1; d_gene: NA; v_gene: TRBV6-5; abundance: NA; CDR3nt: TGTGCCAGCAGCCAATCCCCCTCCTACAATGAGCAGTTCTTC; CDR3aa: CASSQSPSYNEQFF
j_gene: TRBJ1-2; d_gene: NA; v_gene: TRBV18; abundance: NA; CDR3nt: TGTGCCAGCTCATCCCCCAGGGATAGGGATGGCTACACCTTC; CDR3aa: CASSSPRDRDGYTF
j_gene: TRBJ1-2; d_gene: NA; v_gene: TRBV19; abundance: NA; CDR3nt: TGTGCCAGTAGTCAATCACAGGGTGGCTACACCTTC; CDR3aa: CASSQSQGGYTF
j_gene: TRBJ2-7; d_gene: NA; v_gene: TRBV29-1; abundance: NA; CDR3nt: TGCAGCGTTGTGGACAGACGCTTCTCCTACGAGCAGTACTTC; CDR3aa: CSVVDRRFSYEQYF
j_gene: TRBJ1-4; d_gene: TRBD1; v_gene: TRBV19; abundance: NA; CDR3nt: TGTGCCACCCGGGACAGGGGGCGCGGTGAAAAACTGTTTTTT; CDR3aa: CATRDRGRGEKLFF
j_gene: TRBJ2-3; d_gene: TRBD2; v_gene: TRBV6-4; abundance: NA; CDR3nt: TGTGCCAGCAGTGACTCGGGGGGAGGGACAGATACGCAGTATTTT; CDR3aa: CASSDSGGGTDTQYF
j_gene: TRBJ1-1; d_gene: NA; v_gene: TRBV19; abundance: NA; CDR3nt: TGTGCCAGTACCTCCGGGGGGCCGGGTGAAGCTTTCTTT; CDR3aa: CASTSGGPGEAFF
j_gene: TRBJ1-3; d_gene: TRBD1; v_gene: TRBV10-3; abundance: NA; CDR3nt: TGTGCCATCAGTCCCGGGACAGGTTTTCCTTCTGGAAACACCATATATTTT; CDR3aa: CAISPGTGFPSGNTIYF
j_gene: TRBJ1-2; d_gene: TRBD1; v_gene: TRBV4-2; abundance: NA; CDR3nt: TGTGCCAGCAGCCAGGGACAGTACTATGGCTACACCTTC; CDR3aa: CASSQGQYYGYTF
j_gene: TRBJ2-7; d_gene: TRBD1; v_gene: TRBV18; abundance: NA; CDR3nt: TGTGCCAGCTCCGGGACAGGGGGCGGTTACGAGCAGTACTTC; CDR3aa: CASSGTGGGYEQYF
j_gene: TRBJ1-2; d_gene: NA; v_gene: TRBV12-3/TRBV12-4; abundance: once; CDR3nt: TGTGCCAGCAGTCCACAGAGTTACTATGGCTACACCTTC; CDR3aa: CASSPQSYYGYTF
j_gene: TRBJ2-3; d_gene: TRBD2; v_gene: TRBV27; abundance: NA; CDR3nt: TGTGCCAGCAGCCGTGAACAGCTAGCGGGGGGGCCGGATACGCAGTATTTT; CDR3aa: CASSREQLAGGPDTQYF
j_gene: TRBJ1-4; d_gene: TRBD1; v_gene: TRBV7-2; abundance: NA; CDR3nt: TGTGCCAGCAGCACCCAAGCGGACAGGGGGAAGAAAAAACTGTTTTTT; CDR3aa: CASSTQADRGKKKLFF